These 32 T cell receptor beta chains share one sample of origin, sequenced in a study of cytomegalovirus exposure and HLA in healthy donors. PCR involved 60 Vbeta and 13 Jbeta primers. Generated by immunoSEQ multiplex PCR, the TCRdb table keeps only in-frame clones and is missing some. The sample lists 150,000 to 200,000 clones; 65% to 85% were seen once. Material for sequencing was PBMCs. The origin of the receptors is a boy aged 2 to 9 in good health and CMV-seronegative.

This clone was counted once. This chain joins TRBV7-2 and TRBJ1-2; 7 nucleotides agree with TRBD1. There are 14 residues in the CDR3. In germline, CDR1 is SGHTA, CDR2 FQGNSA. The V gene end was trimmed by 5 bases and the J gene end by 8 bases; junction bases not matched to a gene: 11. CDR3 amino acids: CASSLDRDREGYTF. DNA of the CDR3: TGTGCCAGCAGCCTAGACAGGGACCGCGAGGGCTACACCTTC.

The rearrangement links TRBV27 to TRBJ1-2; weak D call: TRBD1 (5 bases). The CDR3 has 17 residues. V was pared by 6 bases and J by 5 bases, with 25 bases between. Germline V lookup: CDR1 MNHEY, CDR2 SMNVEV (reference sequence). The CDR3 is CASSSVTRGLRHYGYTF. CDR3 DNA: TGTGCCAGCAGCTCAGTTACACGGGGACTGAGGCATTATGGCTACACCTTC.

In this sample, this clone turned up a few times. The chain links TRBV7-9 to TRBJ1-2, with 7 bases lining up with TRBD1. Trimming took 5 bases from V and 5 from J; bases not matched to a gene: 5. The CDR3 has 13 amino acids. Germline V gene data show CDR1 as SEHNR and CDR2 as FQNEAQ (reference sequence). The DNA for the CDR3 is TGTGCCAGCAGCGCGGACAGGAGGTATGGCTACACCTTC. Amino acid sequence: CASSADRRYGYTF.

The rearrangement links TRBV30 to TRBJ1-5; TRBD1 matches at 7 bases. After removal of 4 bases from V and 5 bases from J, the junction contained 5 bases not matched to a gene. Germline V CDR1 and CDR2: GTSNPN, SVGIG (reference sequence). The CDR3 length is 13 residues. CDR3 loop: CAWNTGVDQPQHF. Written as DNA, the CDR3 is TGTGCCTGGAATACAGGGGTCGATCAGCCCCAGCATTTT.

The chain couples TRBV15 to TRBJ2-7; 8 nucleotides match TRBD1. V was clipped by 3 bases and J by 4 bases; unmatched bases: 2. Germline V gene lookup returns CDR1 LNHNV and CDR2 YYDKDF (reference sequence). The CDR3 consists of 13 residues. In DNA, the CDR3 is TGTGCCACCAGCAGGGACAGGGTATACGAGCAGTACTTC. Its protein is CATSRDRVYEQYF.

The chain combines TRBV4-2 with TRBJ2-5; D possibly corresponds to TRBD1 (6 bases). TRBJ2-7 explains the end of the DNA better; the J call may be wrong. Germline assignment: CDR1 LGHNA and CDR2 YNFKEQ. This CDR3 has 15 residues. CDR3 sequence reads: CASSQEGDTSYEQYF. Written as DNA, the CDR3 is TGTGCCAGCAGCCAAGAGGGGGACACCTCCTACGAGCAGTACTTC.

The chain uses TRBV7-3 and TRBJ2-5; D gene uncertain. V lost 2 bases and J 2 bases, leaving 6 bases between the germline ends. The CDR3 is 13 amino acids. Germline assignment: CDR1 SGHTA and CDR2 FQGTGA. The chain's CDR3 is CASSLSVQETQYF. CDR3 bases: TGTGCCAGCAGCTTATCCGTACAAGAGACCCAGTACTTC.

Note on this clone: Other DNA variants within this sample encode the same CDR3. The J gene is TRBJ2-3, the V gene TRBV29-1; 8 nucleotides match TRBD2. With 1 base clipped from V and 3 bases from J, the junction kept 3 bases outside the gene matches. Germline values: CDR1 SQVTM, CDR2 ANQGSEA. The CDR3 is made up of 14 amino acids. This CDR3 is CSVEVGGATDTQYF. CDR3 in DNA: TGCAGCGTTGAAGTCGGGGGGGCTACAGATACGCAGTATTTT.

A few counts support this clone. The chain recombines TRBV2 with TRBJ1-1; D uncertain. V lost 3 bases, J lost 5 bases, and 10 bases lay in between. The germline gives CDR1 SNHLY, CDR2 FYNNEI. CDR3 length equals 13 residues. CDR3 residues: CASSDGFRTEAFF. CDR3 coding DNA: TGTGCCAGCAGTGATGGGTTCAGGACTGAAGCTTTCTTT.

This sequence joins TRBV2 and TRBJ2-5, with 12 bases matching TRBD2. CDR1 is SNHLY, CDR2 FYNNEI, per germline. Trimming took 4 bases from V and 7 from J; bases not matched to a gene: 10. The CDR3 totals 16 residues. The CDR3, as DNA: TGTGCCAGCAGTGCGGGACTAGCGGGCCCCGCGGGGACCCAGTACTTC. The encoded protein is CASSAGLAGPAGTQYF.

This chain links TRBV6-1 with TRBJ1-5; TRBD1 is a possible D gene (6 bases). Per the germline V gene, CDR1 is MNHNS and CDR2 is SASEGT. The V and J ends lost 2 bases and 2 bases respectively, with 13 bases between them. The CDR3 sequence is 16 residues long. This CDR3 reads CASSEQAGVGNQPQHF. In DNA, the CDR3 is TGTGCCAGCAGTGAACAGGCAGGGGTCGGCAATCAGCCCCAGCATTTT.

V usage is TRBV6-6 and J usage is TRBJ2-2; TRBD2 matches 10 bases. Trimming at V came to 6 bases and at J to 3 bases, leaving 7 bases not matched to a gene. The CDR3 spans 16 residues. The V gene's germline CDR1 is MNHNY and CDR2 SVGAGI (reference sequence). The CDR3 DNA follows: TGTGCCAGCAGCCAAAAGCGGGGGGGCTACACCGGGGAGCTGTTTTTT. Protein sequence: CASSQKRGGYTGELFF.

The CDR3 here is CASSLGPSDYYNEQFF. The CDR3 nucleotides are TGCGCCAGCAGCTTGGGGCCAAGCGATTACTACAATGAGCAGTTCTTC. V gene TRBV5-1 combines with J gene TRBJ2-1, with D hard to call. CDR3 length: 16 residues. CDR1 and CDR2 (germline): SGHRS, YFSETQ. Trimming took 0 bases from V and 3 from J, leaving 13 bases between them.

The rearrangement links TRBV7-9 to TRBJ2-3; 7 bases agree with TRBD1. The germline CDR1 and CDR2 sequences are SEHNR and FQNEAQ (reference sequence). The CDR3 loop spans 13 amino acids. J lost 0 bases, V lost 8 bases, and 2 bases had no gene match. This CDR3 is CASRDRSTDTQYF. DNA for the CDR3: TGTGCCAGCCGGGACAGAAGCACAGATACGCAGTATTTT. The full variable domain, in which reference TRBV7-9 and TRBJ2-3 provide the parts outside the CDR3, is DTGVSQNPRHKITKRGQNVTFRCDPISEHNRLYWYRQTLGQGPEFLTYFQNEAQLEKSRLLSDRFSAERPKGSFSTLEIQRTEQGDSAMYLCASRDRSTDTQYFGPGTRLTVL.

The chain is built from TRBV4-3 and TRBJ1-1; D is possibly TRBD1 (6 bases). Germline V gene sequence: CDR1 LGHNA, CDR2 YSLEER. The CDR3 totals 14 residues. The ends were cut back, 1 base at V and 8 bases at J, with 14 bases in the middle. The CDR3 DNA follows: TGCGCCAGCAGCCAAGTACAGGGAACCTCCGAAGCTTTCTTT. It translates to CASSQVQGTSEAFF.

This sequence joins TRBV7-6 and TRBJ2-5; D might be TRBD2 (6 bases). V was cut by 6 bases and J by 4 bases, with 30 bases left in between. The CDR3 is 19 amino acids. Germline CDR1 reads SGHVS; CDR2 reads FNYEAQ. The CDR3 loop reads CASRLGVIVGSGLGETQYF. In nucleotides, the CDR3 is TGTGCCAGCAGGCTAGGGGTTATCGTGGGTAGCGGATTAGGAGAGACCCAGTACTTC.

The rearrangement uses TRBV7-3 and TRBJ2-2, with TRBD1 identical over 8 bases. Germline CDR1 and CDR2: SGHTA and FQGTGA. CDR3 size: 15 residues. Trimming at V came to 5 bases and at J to 1 base, leaving 3 bases not matched to a gene. The CDR3 bases are TGTGCCAGCAGCACCGGACAGGGGAACACCGGGGAGCTGTTTTTT. Translated: CASSTGQGNTGELFF.

This chain joins TRBV7-2 and TRBJ2-1; TRBD2 might be the D (6 bases). The CDR3 loop spans 15 amino acids. Trimming pared 5 bases from V and 0 bases from J, leaving 11 bases between. Germline CDR1 and CDR2: SGHTA and FQGNSA. The CDR3 DNA follows: TGTGCCAGCAGCCCGGTCGGGGGCTCCTACAATGAGCAGTTCTTC. Translated, it gives CASSPVGGSYNEQFF.

V is TRBV6-6 and J is TRBJ2-4; 9 nucleotides agree with TRBD1. CDR3 size: 13 residues. The V and J ends lost 4 bases and 8 bases, in that order; junction bases with no gene match: 3. Germline V gene data show CDR1 as MNHNY and CDR2 as SVGAGI (reference sequence). The CDR3 is CASSFDRGDIQYF. CDR3 bases: TGTGCCAGCAGTTTTGACAGGGGGGACATTCAGTACTTC.

The V gene is TRBV2, the J gene TRBJ1-1; D may be TRBD1 (5 bases). Germline V gene data show CDR1 as SNHLY and CDR2 as FYNNEI. V shed 6 bases and J shed 4 bases, with 15 bases lying between them. The CDR3 runs 14 residues. DNA of the CDR3: TGTGCCAGCAGCAAGACAGAAACTGCCACTGAAGCTTTCTTT. Translated: CASSKTETATEAFF. Variable domain in full (rest from reference TRBV2 and TRBJ1-1): EPEVTQTPSHQVTQMGQEVILRCVPISNHLYFYWYRQILGQKVEFLVSFYNNEISEKSEIFDDQFSVERPDGSNFTLKIRSTKLEDSAMYFCASSKTETATEAFFGQGTRLTVV.

V and J are TRBV7-9 and TRBJ2-1; 7 bases fit TRBD2. J gave up 7 bases and V 0 bases, and 0 bases lay outside the gene matches. The CDR3 is 13 residues long. Germline CDR1 is SEHNR and CDR2 is FQNEAQ (reference sequence). The CDR3 spells CASSLAAGNEQFF. CDR3 coding DNA: TGTGCCAGCAGCTTAGCAGCGGGGAATGAGCAGTTCTTC.

The chain links TRBV10-3 to TRBJ1-5; D ambiguous. CDR1 and CDR2 (germline): ENHRY, SYGVKD. V lost 2 bases and J 4 bases, leaving 18 bases between the germline ends. This CDR3 contains 17 residues. The DNA of the CDR3 is TGTGCCATCAGTGAGAGAGGACTGCCGTCCCCTAATCAGCCCCAGCATTTT. The encoded protein is CAISERGLPSPNQPQHF.

The chain links TRBV7-9 to TRBJ1-1, with D possibly TRBD1 on 5 matching bases. The length of the CDR3 is 16 residues. Trimming removed 5 bases at V and 3 bases at J, with 19 bases between. CDR1 is SEHNR and CDR2 is FQNEAQ in the germline V gene (reference sequence). The CDR3 bases are TGTGCCAGCAGCCCCCCTAGCGCGGGGGAGGACACTGAAGCTTTCTTT. This encodes CASSPPSAGEDTEAFF.

The genes are TRBV6-1 and TRBJ1-2; no firm D call. CDR3 length equals 12 residues. Germline values: CDR1 MNHNS, CDR2 SASEGT. V was shortened by 5 bases and J by 5 bases, with 9 bases between the two germline ends. CDR3 sequence reads: CASSKLGYGYTF. CDR3 bases: TGTGCCAGCAGTAAACTAGGATATGGCTACACCTTC.

The chain carries TRBV7-2 and TRBJ1-3; 7 bases line up with TRBD1. CDR3 length equals 15 residues. The V gene's germline CDR1 is SGHTA and CDR2 FQGNSA. Unmatched junction bases numbered 11, after V lost 5 bases and J lost 7 bases. For the CDR3, the DNA is TGTGCCAGCAGCCAGCAGACAGGGCTTGCGAACACCATATATTTT. Its translation: CASSQQTGLANTIYF.

A single count supports this clone. The chain joins TRBV7-8 to TRBJ1-1, with D hard to call. CDR1 and CDR2 (germline): SGHVS, FQNEAQ. This CDR3 region has 14 residues. V lost 1 base, J lost 10 bases, and 16 bases lay in between. CDR3 region: CASSLEAGGSVAFF. DNA for the CDR3: TGTGCCAGCAGCTTAGAAGCGGGAGGTAGTGTAGCTTTCTTT.

The gene calls are TRBV7-9 and TRBJ2-5, with TRBD1 matching 11 bases. This CDR3 spans 16 amino acids. Per the germline V gene, CDR1 is SEHNR and CDR2 is FQNEAQ (reference sequence). V lost 5 bases to trimming and J lost 1 base; unmatched junction nucleotides: 6. The CDR3 DNA reads TGTGCCAGCAGCCGGCGGACAGGGGGCCCCCAAGAGACCCAGTACTTC. As protein: CASSRRTGGPQETQYF.

In regard to this clone: A junction end diverges from the germline sequence, so it may reflect a read error. Other DNA sequences in the same sample also yield this CDR3. The chain carries TRBV6-1 and TRBJ1-5; 8 positions agree with TRBD1. The CDR3 has 15 amino acids. CDR1 is MNHNS, CDR2 SASEGT, per germline. CDR3 residues: CASSEAFQGAQPQHF. Written as DNA, the CDR3 is TGTGCCAGCAGTGAGGCCTTTCAGGGGGCTCAGCCCCAACATTTT.

V and J are TRBV18 and TRBJ2-7; TRBD2 matches 7 bases. The trim removed 3 bases at V and 0 bases at J, leaving 8 bases unmatched. Looked up from germline, CDR1 is KGHSH and CDR2 is LQKENI. This CDR3 has 16 residues. The CDR3 loop is CASSPAGEIGSYEQYF. The CDR3, as DNA: TGTGCCAGCTCACCGGCGGGGGAAATTGGCTCCTACGAGCAGTACTTC.

This rearrangement joins TRBV4-2 to TRBJ2-3, with 11 bases that match TRBD2. There are 17 residues in the CDR3. Germline CDR1 is LGHNA and CDR2 is YNFKEQ. Trimming cost V 2 bases and J 4 bases; bases outside gene matches: 8. Here the CDR3 DNA reads TGTGCCAGCAGCCAACTAGCGGGGGGACCAGCAGCAGATACGCAGTATTTT. Its protein product is CASSQLAGGPAADTQYF.

The chain recombines TRBV18 with TRBJ1-1; 12 bases fit TRBD1. Germline-derived CDR1 and CDR2 are KGHSH and LQKENI. V lost 6 bases, J lost 5 bases, and 7 bases stayed unmatched. This CDR3 region has 15 residues. The CDR3 region is CASSPGQGAWTEAFF. CDR3 DNA: TGTGCCAGCTCCCCGGGACAGGGGGCTTGGACTGAAGCTTTCTTT.

The chain has TRBV7-2 and TRBJ2-5, with a possible D match to TRBD2 (6 bases). Trimming pared 1 base from V and 7 bases from J, leaving 13 bases between. The CDR3 has 14 amino acids. Germline values: CDR1 SGHTA, CDR2 FQGNSA. The CDR3 loop reads CASSLGTGGATQYF. For the CDR3, the DNA is TGTGCCAGCAGCTTAGGGACCGGGGGAGCGACCCAGTACTTC.